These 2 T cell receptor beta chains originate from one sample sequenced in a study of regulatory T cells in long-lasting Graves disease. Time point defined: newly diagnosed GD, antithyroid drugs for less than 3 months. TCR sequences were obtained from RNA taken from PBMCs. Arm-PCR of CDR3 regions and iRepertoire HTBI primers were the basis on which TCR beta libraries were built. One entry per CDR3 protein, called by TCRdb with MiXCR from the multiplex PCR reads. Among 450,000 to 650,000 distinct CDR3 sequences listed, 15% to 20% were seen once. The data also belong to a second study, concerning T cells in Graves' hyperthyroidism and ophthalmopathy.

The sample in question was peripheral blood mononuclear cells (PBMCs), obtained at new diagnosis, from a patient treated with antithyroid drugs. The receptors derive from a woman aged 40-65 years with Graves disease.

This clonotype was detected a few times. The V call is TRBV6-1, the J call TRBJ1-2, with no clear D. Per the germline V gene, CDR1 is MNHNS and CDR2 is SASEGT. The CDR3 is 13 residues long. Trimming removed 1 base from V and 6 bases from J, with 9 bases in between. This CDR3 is CASSEGRRDGYTF. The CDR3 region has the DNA TGTGCCAGCAGTGAAGGACGGCGAGATGGCTACACCTTC.

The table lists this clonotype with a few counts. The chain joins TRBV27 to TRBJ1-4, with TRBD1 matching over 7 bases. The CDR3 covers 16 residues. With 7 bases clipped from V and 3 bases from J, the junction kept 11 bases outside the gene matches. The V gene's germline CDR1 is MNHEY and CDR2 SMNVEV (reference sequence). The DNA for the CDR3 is TGTGCCAGCAAGAGGGGACAGTTCCTTCCTAATGAAAAACTGTTTTTT. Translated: CASKRGQFLPNEKLFF.